These 2 T cell receptor beta chains share one sample of origin, sequenced in a study of breast tumors, draining lymph nodes, adjacent tissues. TCRdb recomputed calls from the multiplex PCR reads with MiXCR, one row per CDR3 protein. The table lists approximately 120,000 distinct CDR3 sequences, about 20% of them singletons. The lymph nodes were axillary draining lymph nodes from breast cancer patients. Sequenced: axillary lymph node tissue. The source of these receptors is a female donor with breast cancer. Some clones in this sample may be carry-over from other donors' samples.

This clonotype was detected many times. The CDR3 here is CASSRTTGLLTEKLFF. In nucleotides, the CDR3 is TGTGCCAGCAGCCGCACGACGGGTCTTCTAACTGAAAAACTGTTTTTT. The chain recombines TRBV11-2 with TRBJ1-4; D unclear. This CDR3 comprises 16 residues. Trimming removed 5 bases from V and 7 bases from J, with 20 bases in between. Germline CDR1 is SGHAT and CDR2 is FQNNGV.

This clonotype was detected ten times or more. The chain recombines TRBV11-2 with TRBJ2-1; TRBD2 aligns across 8 bases. CDR3 length equals 14 residues. Germline V CDR1 and CDR2: SGHAT, FQNNGV. Trimming removed 4 bases from V and 7 bases from J; junction bases left unmatched: 6. The CDR3 loop is CASSSGRALNEQFF. The CDR3 DNA reads TGTGCCAGCAGCTCCGGGAGGGCCCTTAATGAGCAGTTCTTC.